These 27 T cell receptor beta chains were sequenced from one sample in a study of shared clonotypes between healthy human individuals. Clones were read by immunoSEQ multiplex PCR, and TCRdb kept only the in-frame ones, dropping some. This table holds roughly 550,000 clones, just under 97% found once. CD45RO-negative, CCR7-selected cells formed the naive CD8 fraction, which excluded terminally differentiated effector memory CD45RA+ cells. Sequenced: naive CD8+ T cells sorted from blood. The source of these receptors is a woman aged 25 to 39 in good health.

The V and J genes are TRBV7-6 and TRBJ2-7, with TRBD2 as a possible D gene (6 bases). This CDR3 has 15 amino acids. Germline assignment: CDR1 SGHVS and CDR2 FNYEAQ. Trimming removed 0 bases at V and 3 bases at J, with 12 bases between. In DNA form, the CDR3 reads TGTGCCAGCAGCTTAGCCGGTGGAGGGAACTACGAGCAGTACTTC. The encoded protein is CASSLAGGGNYEQYF.

The genes are TRBV4-2 and TRBJ2-7, with a weak D call TRBD2 (5 bases). Deletions cut 1 base from V and 3 bases from J, with 10 bases between. The length of the CDR3 is 14 residues. Germline CDR1 is LGHNA and CDR2 is YNFKEQ. In nucleotides, the CDR3 is TGTGCCAGCAGCCAAGGCCTAGCAAGCTACGAGCAGTACTTC. It codes for CASSQGLASYEQYF.

This chain connects TRBV9 to TRBJ1-3; possible D gene TRBD1, 5 bases. Germline V gene sequence: CDR1 SGDLS, CDR2 YYNGEE. V was cut by 7 bases and J by 3 bases, with 8 bases left in between. This CDR3 has 12 amino acids. The CDR3 protein is CASGTDGNTIYF. The CDR3 region has the DNA TGTGCCAGCGGGACGGATGGAAACACCATATATTTT.

A single count supports this clone. The CDR3 reads CASSPRRASASTDTQYF. CDR3 nucleotides: TGTGCCAGCAGCCCCCGGCGGGCTAGCGCTAGCACAGATACGCAGTATTTT. V usage is TRBV7-9 and J usage is TRBJ2-3, with D possibly TRBD2 on 6 matching bases. There are 17 residues in the CDR3. Trimming shortened V by 5 bases and J by 0 bases, and 18 bases separated the two germline ends. CDR1 SEHNR and CDR2 FQNEAQ come from the germline V gene (reference sequence).

This clone was observed a single time. This sample includes further DNA sequences coding for the same CDR3. The chain is built from TRBV7-9 and TRBJ2-7; no firm D call. Germline-derived CDR1 and CDR2 are SEHNR and FQNEAQ (reference sequence). This CDR3 has 12 residues. With 5 bases removed from V and 0 bases from J, the gap between germline ends came to 5 bases. This CDR3 reads CASSLNSYEQYF. In DNA form, the CDR3 reads TGTGCCAGCAGCCTTAACTCCTACGAGCAGTACTTC.

The chain couples TRBV29-1 to TRBJ2-1, with D perhaps matching TRBD1 or TRBD2 (5 bases each). Germline loops: CDR1 SQVTM, CDR2 ANQGSEA. V dropped 6 bases and J dropped 3 bases, with 12 bases sitting between them. This CDR3 region has 13 residues. The CDR3, as DNA: TGCAGCGTCCCCGGGGACGACTACAATGAGCAGTTCTTC. As protein: CSVPGDDYNEQFF.

The chain's CDR3 is CASSLVSGVPVRQPQHF. CDR3 in DNA: TGTGCCAGCAGTTTGGTGTCGGGGGTCCCAGTGAGGCAGCCCCAGCATTTT. The chain is built from TRBV28 and TRBJ1-5; maybe TRBD1 (5 bases). Germline V gene data show CDR1 as MDHEN and CDR2 as SYDVKM. V lost 3 bases and J 7 bases, leaving 22 bases between the germline ends. The CDR3 totals 17 residues. Full variable domain (missing parts from reference TRBV28 and TRBJ1-5): DVKVTQSSRYLVKRTGEKVFLECVQDMDHENMFWYRQDPGLGLRLIYFSYDVKMKEKGDIPEGYSVSREKKERFSLILESASTNQTSMYLCASSLVSGVPVRQPQHFGDGTRLSIL.

V is TRBV5-4 and J is TRBJ2-7, with D possibly TRBD1 on 6 matching bases. V was shortened by 3 bases and J by 2 bases, with 15 bases between the two germline ends. Germline values: CDR1 SGHNT, CDR2 YYREEE (reference sequence). The CDR3 sequence is 15 residues long. CDR3 DNA: TGTGCCAGCAGCTCAGGGGCCGGGTATACCTACGAGCAGTACTTC. It codes for CASSSGAGYTYEQYF.

This clone was observed a handful of times. This sample also contains other DNA sequences that code for the same CDR3. In DNA form, the CDR3 reads TGTGCCAGCAGTTTAGGGACAGGGGCCTACGAGCAGTACTTC. Its protein is CASSLGTGAYEQYF. The chain employs TRBV27 and TRBJ2-7, with 10 bases matching TRBD1. Germline CDR1 and CDR2: MNHEY and SMNVEV (reference sequence). The CDR3 runs 14 residues. V lost 2 bases and J lost 2; bases outside the gene matches: 0.

This chain joins TRBV19 and TRBJ2-2; 15 bases match TRBD2. The CDR3 consists of 20 residues. V lost 6 bases and J lost 5; bases outside the gene matches: 16. Germline assignment: CDR1 LNHDA and CDR2 SQIVND (reference sequence). In nucleotides, the CDR3 is TGTGCCAGTAGACCCTTCAGCGGGACTAGCGGGAGGATCCGGACCGGGGAGCTGTTTTTT. Protein sequence: CASRPFSGTSGRIRTGELFF.

The chain has TRBV7-9 and TRBJ2-3; 9 bases match TRBD2. The length of the CDR3 is 16 residues. CDR1 is SEHNR, CDR2 FQNEAQ, per germline (reference sequence). Trimming at V came to 5 bases and at J to 6 bases, leaving 12 bases not matched to a gene. DNA of the CDR3: TGTGCCAGCAGCCCCCCAGGAGCGGGAGGCCACGATACGCAGTATTTT. Protein product: CASSPPGAGGHDTQYF. Drawing the rest from reference TRBV7-9 and TRBJ2-3, the complete variable domain is DTGVSQNPRHKITKRGQNVTFRCDPISEHNRLYWYRQTLGQGPEFLTYFQNEAQLEKSRLLSDRFSAERPKGSFSTLEIQRTEQGDSAMYLCASSPPGAGGHDTQYFGPGTRLTVL.

J is TRBJ2-1 and V is TRBV2, with no clear D. CDR3 size: 15 residues. V was pared by 3 bases and J by 0 bases, with 9 bases between. The V gene's germline CDR1 is SNHLY and CDR2 FYNNEI. The CDR3 DNA is TGTGCCAGCAGTGACTCGCGGAGCTCCTACAATGAGCAGTTCTTC. Residues: CASSDSRSSYNEQFF.

This clone was counted once. The gene calls are TRBV28 and TRBJ1-5; 11 bases align to TRBD1. V gave up 3 bases and J gave up 10 bases; unmatched junction bases: 11. The CDR3 has 16 amino acids. Germline CDR1 reads MDHEN; CDR2 reads SYDVKM. CDR3 loop: CASSFSAGDRGDPQHF. The CDR3 nucleotides are TGTGCCAGCAGTTTTTCAGCTGGGGACAGGGGGGACCCCCAGCATTTT.

This clone appeared a single time. This chain links TRBV9 with TRBJ2-2; TRBD2 matches 9 bases. Germline-derived CDR1 and CDR2 are SGDLS and YYNGEE. J gave up 1 base and V 3 bases, and 7 bases lay outside the gene matches. The CDR3 has 17 amino acids. The CDR3 is CASSESISGRNTGELFF. The DNA of the CDR3 is TGTGCCAGCAGCGAGAGCATTAGCGGGAGGAACACCGGGGAGCTGTTTTTT. Variable domain in full (rest from reference TRBV9 and TRBJ2-2): DSGVTQTPKHLITATGQRVTLRCSPRSGDLSVYWYQQSLDQGLQFLIQYYNGEERAKGNILERFSAQQFPDLHSELNLSSLELGDSALYFCASSESISGRNTGELFFGEGSRLTVL.

This clone has just one count. This chain joins TRBV5-4 and TRBJ1-2, with 7 nucleotides matching TRBD1. This CDR3 has 19 residues. The ends lost 1 base at V and 6 bases at J; junction bases unmatched: 21. Germline CDR1 and CDR2: SGHNT and YYREEE (reference sequence). The CDR3 DNA reads as TGTGCCAGCAGCTTGCAACCACTAGACAGGGAAGCGATAGAGAATGGCTACACCTTC. Translated, it gives CASSLQPLDREAIENGYTF.

This chain links TRBV5-1 with TRBJ1-2; D remains unclear. This CDR3 has 14 amino acids. The germline gives CDR1 SGHRS, CDR2 YFSETQ. V lost 1 base, J lost 10 bases, and 17 bases lay in between. CDR3 in amino acids: CASSLIGSIIDYTF. The CDR3 DNA reads as TGCGCCAGCAGCTTGATTGGGTCCATTATTGACTACACCTTC.

Note on this clone: Other DNA sequences in the same sample also yield this CDR3. The V and J genes are TRBV7-9 and TRBJ2-5; tentative D call: TRBD1 (6 bases). Germline-derived CDR1 and CDR2 are SEHNR and FQNEAQ (reference sequence). The V end was cut by 1 base, the J end by 3 bases, with 6 bases between. CDR3 size: 13 residues. The CDR3, as DNA: TGTGCCAGCAGCTTAGACAGGGAAGAGACCCAGTACTTC. Translation: CASSLDREETQYF.

The V call is TRBV6-5, the J call TRBJ2-1, with 9 bases lining up with TRBD2. CDR3 length: 15 amino acids. CDR1 MNHEY and CDR2 SVGAGI come from the germline V gene. V lost 5 bases, J lost 5 bases, and 7 bases stayed unmatched. The CDR3 is CASSPSAGGHNEQFF. Here the CDR3 DNA reads TGTGCCAGCAGTCCGTCGGCGGGAGGGCACAATGAGCAGTTCTTC.

The V gene is TRBV4-1, the J gene TRBJ2-1; 10 bases align to TRBD2. The CDR3 is made up of 16 amino acids. The germline V gene has CDR1 MGHRA and CDR2 YSYEKL. V dropped 6 bases and J dropped 4; count of bases not matched to a gene: 9. The CDR3 region is CASSPQREGLYNEQFF. CDR3 DNA sequence: TGCGCCAGCAGTCCTCAGCGGGAGGGCCTGTACAATGAGCAGTTCTTC.

V is TRBV28 and J is TRBJ1-5, with D unclear. CDR1 MDHEN and CDR2 SYDVKM come from the germline V gene. V lost 4 bases to trimming and J lost 5 bases, with 9 bases between them. The CDR3 is 13 amino acids. Here the CDR3 DNA reads TGTGCCAGCAGTTCCGGGTGGGATCAGCCCCAGCATTTT. It translates to CASSSGWDQPQHF.

The chain uses TRBV27 and TRBJ1-2; 9 bases align to TRBD1. CDR1 and CDR2 from the germline V gene are MNHEY and SMNVEV (reference sequence). This CDR3 comprises 15 residues. V dropped 5 bases and J dropped 8; count of bases not matched to a gene: 12. CDR3 in amino acids: CASSGMDRGLGGYTF. The CDR3 DNA reads TGTGCCAGCAGTGGGATGGACAGGGGATTAGGCGGCTACACCTTC.

V gene TRBV6-1 combines with J gene TRBJ2-1, with 7 bases fitting TRBD2. V lost 6 bases to trimming and J lost 7 bases; unmatched junction nucleotides: 6. This CDR3 comprises 13 residues. Germline V gives CDR1 MNHNS, CDR2 SASEGT. The CDR3 DNA reads TGTGCCAGCAGGACAAGGACTAGTAATGAGCAGTTCTTC. Translation: CASRTRTSNEQFF.

The rearrangement uses TRBV4-1 and TRBJ2-5; D gene uncertain. V was clipped by 1 base and J by 0 bases, with 6 bases between them. Germline V CDR1 and CDR2: MGHRA, YSYEKL. The CDR3 contains 14 residues. CDR3 bases: TGCGCCAGCAGCCAAGTCACCTACCAAGAGACCCAGTACTTC. This sequence encodes CASSQVTYQETQYF.

This chain joins TRBV5-1 and TRBJ2-1; 10 bases agree with TRBD2. This CDR3 has 17 residues. Per germline, CDR1 SGHRS and CDR2 YFSETQ. The J segment lost 3 bases and the V segment lost 4 bases, leaving 10 bases of the junction unmatched. The CDR3, as DNA: TGCGCCAGCAGCCCCCGGCTAGCGGGAGTCTACTACAATGAGCAGTTCTTC. It codes for CASSPRLAGVYYNEQFF.

The chain carries TRBV5-4 and TRBJ2-7, with D perhaps TRBD2 (6 bases). The V gene lost 4 bases and the J gene lost 2 bases, with 16 bases spanning the gap. CDR1 SGHNT and CDR2 YYREEE come from the germline V gene (reference sequence). CDR3 size: 15 residues. CDR3 protein: CASSPLANTAYEQYF. In nucleotides, the CDR3 is TGTGCCAGCAGCCCCCTAGCGAACACGGCCTACGAGCAGTACTTC.

The J gene is TRBJ1-3, the V gene TRBV28; D remains ambiguous. CDR1 MDHEN and CDR2 SYDVKM come from the germline V gene. Deletions cut 4 bases from V and 7 bases from J, with 11 bases between. The CDR3 spans 13 residues. The CDR3 sequence: CASSSPDGNTIYF. The DNA for the CDR3 is TGTGCCAGCAGTTCCCCCGATGGCAACACCATATATTTT.

The chain uses TRBV5-4 and TRBJ2-5; 7 bases agree with TRBD2. The DNA matches TRBJ2-7 better at its end, which makes the J call doubtful. Per the germline V gene, CDR1 is SGHNT and CDR2 is YYREEE (reference sequence). The CDR3 runs 15 residues. CDR3 residues: CASSLAAGVAYEQYF. The CDR3 coding sequence is TGTGCCAGCAGCTTGGCCGCGGGGGTGGCCTACGAGCAGTACTTC.